The 26 T cell receptor beta chains below come from one sample, sequenced in a study of blood T cell repertoires in COVID-19. The assay was immunoSEQ multiplex PCR, and TCRdb's table has in-frame clones only and misses some. In the table there are roughly 45,000 clones, roughly 76% of which are singletons. Specimen: peripheral blood. These receptors originate from a woman in her 70s with acute or convalescent COVID-19.

The chain is built from TRBV11-3 and TRBJ2-2, with TRBD1 matching 11 bases. V shed 5 bases and J 2 bases; nucleotides not matched to a gene: 4. Germline-derived CDR1 and CDR2 are SGHNT and YENEEA. The CDR3 is 16 residues long. In nucleotides, the CDR3 is TGTGCCAGCAGCCTAGGGACAGGGGGAAACACCGGGGAGCTGTTTTTT. Translated: CASSLGTGGNTGELFF.

This chain joins TRBV9 and TRBJ1-2; 10 nucleotides line up with TRBD1. Germline trimming cut 4 bases from V and 4 bases from J; bases unmatched to any gene: 13. Germline loops: CDR1 SGDLS, CDR2 YYNGEE. The CDR3 runs 17 residues. CDR3 residues: CASSPSPRDRGGYGYTF. CDR3 in DNA: TGTGCCAGCAGCCCCTCGCCCCGGGACAGGGGCGGCTATGGCTACACCTTC.

The table lists this clone with a few counts. The rearrangement links TRBV11-2 to TRBJ2-7; TRBD1 aligns across 7 bases. CDR3 size: 14 residues. Germline CDR1 and CDR2: SGHAT and FQNNGV. V shed 1 base and J 5 bases; nucleotides not matched to a gene: 5. The CDR3 region has the DNA TGTGCCAGCAGCTTAGTTGGACAGGCCCACGAGCAGTACTTC. It is translated as CASSLVGQAHEQYF.

This chain joins TRBV6-2 or TRBV6-3 and TRBJ1-5; D is uncertain. Trimming left V 4 bases short and J 5 bases short, with 6 bases between. The CDR3 is 12 amino acids. Germline-derived CDR1 and CDR2 are MNHEY and SVGEGT. CDR3 region: CASSLIYQPQHF. CDR3 DNA sequence: TGTGCCAGCAGTTTAATATATCAGCCCCAGCATTTT.

The chain joins TRBV19 to TRBJ1-5, with unresolved D. V was shortened by 3 bases and J by 3 bases, with 3 bases between the two germline ends. Per the germline V gene, CDR1 is LNHDA and CDR2 is SQIVND (reference sequence). This CDR3 is 12 amino acids long. CDR3 in amino acids: CASSMANQPQHF. CDR3 nucleotide sequence: TGTGCCAGTAGTATGGCCAATCAGCCCCAGCATTTT.

This chain connects TRBV19 to TRBJ2-4; no definite D call. Germline CDR1 LNHDA, CDR2 SQIVND (reference sequence). V lost 5 bases to trimming and J lost 0 bases, with 14 bases between them. The CDR3 is made up of 16 amino acids. CDR3 loop: CASSDTVSLAKNIQYF. CDR3 nucleotide sequence: TGTGCCAGTAGTGATACAGTGTCTCTAGCCAAAAACATTCAGTACTTC.

The chain uses TRBV12-3 or TRBV12-4 and TRBJ1-1; TRBD1 is a possible D gene (5 bases). The length of the CDR3 is 12 residues. V was pared by 2 bases and J by 8 bases, with 9 bases between. In DNA form, the CDR3 reads TGTGCCAGCAGTTTATCACAGGTAGAAGCTTTCTTT. This encodes CASSLSQVEAFF.

This chain connects TRBV10-3 to TRBJ2-1; D is possibly TRBD2 (5 bases). Germline V gives CDR1 ENHRY, CDR2 SYGVKD. With 3 bases removed from V and 7 bases from J, the gap between germline ends came to 19 bases. The CDR3 has 16 residues. CDR3 DNA: TGTGCCATCAGTGAATCGAGTACGTCAGGCGGGAATGAGCAGTTCTTC. It specifies CAISESSTSGGNEQFF.

V gene TRBV3-1 (or the pseudogene TRBV3-2) combines with J gene TRBJ2-7; 7 nucleotides agree with TRBD1. Trimming at V came to 4 bases and at J to 1 base, leaving 7 bases not matched to a gene. Germline CDR1 reads LGHDT; CDR2 reads YNNKEL (reference sequence). This CDR3 spans 15 amino acids. The CDR3 loop is CASSRATGQSYEQYF. The DNA of the CDR3 is TGTGCCAGCAGCCGAGCAACGGGACAGTCCTACGAGCAGTACTTC.

The gene calls are TRBV7-9 and TRBJ1-1; TRBD1 matches 7 bases. With 4 bases clipped from V and 3 bases from J, the junction kept 2 bases outside the gene matches. Germline CDR1 is SEHNR and CDR2 is FQNEAQ (reference sequence). The CDR3 is 13 amino acids. The CDR3 nucleotides read TGTGCCAGCAGCTCCCAGGGGGACACTGAAGCTTTCTTT. Its translation is CASSSQGDTEAFF.

This sequence joins TRBV7-8 and TRBJ2-7; TRBD1 matches at 9 bases. Germline V gives CDR1 SGHVS, CDR2 FQNEAQ. J lost 6 bases, V lost 0 bases, and 6 bases had no gene match. The CDR3 runs to 15 residues. The CDR3 nucleotides are TGTGCCAGCAGCTTAGCACAGGGGGCACCCTCCGAGCAGTACTTC. This gives the protein CASSLAQGAPSEQYF.

This clone was observed a handful of times. This chain links TRBV4-1 with TRBJ1-4; no clear D. The V end was cut by 4 bases, the J end by 5 bases, with 20 bases between. CDR1 MGHRA and CDR2 YSYEKL come from the germline V gene. The CDR3 length is 17 residues. As DNA, the CDR3 is TGCGCCAGCAGCCCTCCCAACTCCGGGATAAGGAATGAAAAACTGTTTTTT. Its translation is CASSPPNSGIRNEKLFF.

The chain employs TRBV4-1 and TRBJ2-5; maybe TRBD1 (5 bases). Germline CDR1 MGHRA, CDR2 YSYEKL. Trimming left V 4 bases short and J 3 bases short, with 12 bases between. The CDR3 has 14 residues. The CDR3 protein is CASSRQTVKETQYF. CDR3 bases: TGCGCCAGCAGCCGACAGACAGTAAAAGAGACCCAGTACTTC.

The CDR3 is CASSVTSGRASYEQYF. Written as DNA, the CDR3 is TGCGCCAGCAGCGTTACTAGCGGGCGCGCCTCCTACGAGCAGTACTTC. The rearrangement links TRBV5-1 to TRBJ2-7, with 9 bases aligning to TRBD2. Germline CDR1 is SGHRS and CDR2 is YFSETQ. V was pared by 4 bases and J by 0 bases, with 8 bases of the junction left unmatched. The CDR3 is 16 residues long.

This chain uses TRBV7-3 with TRBJ1-6, with TRBD1 matching over 7 bases. There are 15 residues in the CDR3. Germline assignment: CDR1 SGHTA and CDR2 FQGTGA. V dropped 1 base and J dropped 7; count of bases not matched to a gene: 4. The CDR3 spells CASSLMGTVNSPLHF. The CDR3 DNA is TGTGCCAGCAGCTTAATGGGGACAGTGAATTCACCCCTCCACTTT. Supplemented by reference TRBV7-3 and TRBJ1-6, the full variable domain reads GAGVSQTPSNKVTEKGKYVELRCDPISGHTALYWYRQSLGQGPEFLIYFQGTGAADDSGLPNDRFFAVRPEGSVSTLKIQRTERGDSAVYLCASSLMGTVNSPLHFGNGTRLTVT.

This clone was picked up a small number of times. This chain links TRBV10-2 with TRBJ2-7; weak D call: TRBD2 (6 bases). CDR1 is WSHSY and CDR2 is SAAADI in the germline V gene. V was clipped by 9 bases and J by 3 bases, with 9 bases between them. CDR3 length: 11 residues. CDR3 sequence reads: CASQGGYEQYF. The CDR3 bases are TGCGCCAGTCAGGGAGGCTACGAGCAGTACTTC.

The chain is built from TRBV2 and TRBJ1-4; 12 nucleotides match TRBD1. V shed 4 bases and J 10 bases; nucleotides not matched to a gene: 4. The CDR3 covers 14 residues. The germline CDR1 and CDR2 sequences are SNHLY and FYNNEI. The CDR3 region is CASSVGQGAPKLFF. CDR3 in DNA: TGTGCCAGCAGTGTGGGACAGGGGGCTCCAAAACTGTTTTTT.

This rearrangement joins TRBV19 to TRBJ1-5; 8 bases are a match to TRBD1. Trimming at V came to 4 bases and at J to 10 bases, leaving 9 bases not matched to a gene. The germline gives CDR1 LNHDA, CDR2 SQIVND (reference sequence). CDR3 length equals 14 residues. CDR3 sequence: CASSTGQEVEPQHF. The CDR3 nucleotides read TGTGCCAGTAGTACGGGACAGGAGGTCGAACCCCAGCATTTT.

This clone was seen just once. This chain uses TRBV5-5 with TRBJ1-5; D remains ambiguous. CDR1 and CDR2 (germline): SGHKS, YYEKEE (reference sequence). The CDR3 runs to 15 residues. Trimming took 0 bases from V and 3 from J, leaving 10 bases between them. CDR3 region: CASSLGQVNNQPQHF. The CDR3 coding sequence is TGTGCCAGCAGCTTGGGTCAGGTCAACAATCAGCCCCAGCATTTT.

The rearrangement joins TRBV4-1 to TRBJ2-1, with 12 bases fitting TRBD2. CDR1 and CDR2 from the germline V gene are MGHRA and YSYEKL. CDR3 length equals 19 residues. J gave up 4 bases and V 1 base, and 11 bases lay outside the gene matches. The CDR3 spells CASSQVHGGTSGYYNEQFF. For the CDR3, the DNA is TGCGCCAGCAGCCAAGTTCACGGCGGGACTAGCGGGTATTACAATGAGCAGTTCTTC.

V is TRBV2 and J is TRBJ2-7; D unclear. Trimming shortened V by 4 bases and J by 7 bases, and 8 bases separated the two germline ends. The CDR3 covers 11 residues. CDR1 SNHLY and CDR2 FYNNEI come from the germline V gene. DNA of the CDR3: TGTGCCAGCAGTGGGGCTCATGAGCAGTACTTC. Translating it yields CASSGAHEQYF.

The genes are TRBV18 and TRBJ1-4; 7 bases match TRBD1. CDR3 length equals 14 residues. The V gene end was trimmed by 3 bases and the J gene end by 6 bases; junction bases not matched to a gene: 4. Germline assignment: CDR1 KGHSH and CDR2 LQKENI. The CDR3, as DNA: TGTGCCAGCTCACCGGGGACAGCCTATGAAAAACTGTTTTTT. The encoded protein is CASSPGTAYEKLFF.

The chain recombines TRBV7-2 with TRBJ2-7; the D gene is possibly TRBD2 (5 bases). Germline values: CDR1 SGHTA, CDR2 FQGNSA. The CDR3 runs 14 residues. Trimming pared 3 bases from V and 0 bases from J, leaving 9 bases between. The CDR3 coding sequence is TGTGCCAGCAGCTTCGGGATAGACTCCTACGAGCAGTACTTC. Protein product: CASSFGIDSYEQYF.

The table lists this clone with a few counts. The rearrangement links TRBV30 to TRBJ1-2; TRBD1 is a possible D gene (5 bases). Per germline, CDR1 GTSNPN and CDR2 SVGIG (reference sequence). The CDR3 totals 16 residues. V lost 4 bases and J lost 4, with 22 bases in between. CDR3 protein: CAWTRGGAGQRYGYTF. The CDR3 bases are TGTGCCTGGACTAGGGGTGGAGCCGGGCAGCGCTATGGCTACACCTTC.

Only a few counts were recorded for this clone. The chain is built from TRBV5-6 and TRBJ1-2; 7 bases fit TRBD1. The CDR3 extends over 15 amino acids. In germline, CDR1 is SGHDT, CDR2 YYEEEE. V lost 4 bases to trimming and J lost 2 bases; unmatched junction nucleotides: 8. The DNA of the CDR3 is TGTGCCAGCAGCCGACTGACAGGGCCCAACTATGGCTACACCTTC. Encoded protein: CASSRLTGPNYGYTF.

This rearrangement joins TRBV3-1 (or the pseudogene TRBV3-2) to TRBJ2-1, with 11 nucleotides matching TRBD2. V lost 4 bases and J lost 4; bases outside the gene matches: 3. This CDR3 has 15 amino acids. Germline CDR1 is LGHDT and CDR2 is YNNKEL (reference sequence). The DNA for the CDR3 is TGTGCCAGCAGCCTGACTAGCGGGATTTACAATGAGCAGTTCTTC. This translates into CASSLTSGIYNEQFF.